This T cell receptor beta chain originates from a study of blood T cell repertoires in COVID-19. The Seattle patients joined while their infection was active and were tracked longitudinally afterward. TCRdb's table, derived via immunoSEQ multiplex PCR, lists solely in-frame clones and lacks some. The profile shows 250,000 to 400,000 clones, 85% to 90% of them singletons. Between the trimmed V and J ends, which lost 4 bases and 0 bases, there was a span of 10 bases. This CDR3 has 15 residues. The germline gives CDR1 MNHEY, CDR2 SMNVEV (reference sequence). The sequenced material came from peripheral blood. The chain is built from TRBV27 and TRBJ1-3; D may be TRBD1 (6 bases). This sequence was found in a woman aged 25 to 39 with COVID-19, enrolled during active disease. The CDR3 sequence is CASSSFRGSGNTIYF. Here the CDR3 DNA reads TGTGCCAGCAGTTCCTTCAGGGGCTCTGGAAACACCATATATTTT.